These T cell receptor beta chains were read from a single sample in a study of cytomegalovirus exposure and HLA in healthy donors. Libraries were prepared by immunoSEQ multiplex PCR; TCRdb keeps only in-frame clonotypes and omits some of them. The sample's table shows roughly 110,000 clones. Sequenced input: PBMCs. These receptor sequences come from a man aged 25 to 40 in good health and CMV-seronegative. The conserved cysteine and the conserved F or W are not part of the CDR3 here.

TRBJ2-2	TRBV2	ASSGGTSFSGELF
TRBJ2-2	TRBV7-9	ASSLLGKRDTGELF
TRBJ2-7	TRBV30	AWTKAGGPNEQY
TRBJ1-5	TRBV6-6	ASILSSNQPQH
-	TRBV25-1	APHRGGKSNEQY
TRBJ1-4	TRBV4-3	ASSQLTGHNEKLF
TRBJ1-1	TRBV5-1	ASSYQGWNTEAF
TRBJ1-2	TRBV6-5	ASREPGGLNYGYT
TRBJ1-5	TRBV28	ASSWTGGSNQPQH
TRBJ2-2	TRBV19	ASSAGGPGNTGELF
TRBJ2-7	TRBV7-2	ASSLAGRGNEQY
TRBJ1-2	TRBV5-1	ASSLVAGPIYGYT
TRBJ2-7	TRBV19	ASSSRSSRLAVSEQY
TRBJ2-7	TRBV2	ASDGSYYEQY
TRBJ2-1	TRBV5-1	ASSLGLANEQF
-	TRBV5-1	ASSSHLRGVTYEQY
TRBJ1-2	TRBV7-9	ASSLGTGDGYT
TRBJ2-1	TRBV30	AWSVQVGQF
TRBJ2-2	TRBV7-2	ASRRSGGNTGELF
TRBJ2-1	TRBV6-5	ASSYQGNRYNEQF
TRBJ1-3	TRBV10-3	ATDGGSSGNTIY
TRBJ2-3	TRBV2	ASTPWAGESDAQY
TRBJ2-2	TRBV9	ASSVQGGDTGELF
TRBJ1-1	TRBV5-1	ASSLASSGISKAF
TRBJ2-1	TRBV14	ASSQLTGQIYNEQF
TRBJ1-4	TRBV7-9	ASSFRGDTEKLF
TRBJ1-1	TRBV5-1	ASSVSTVNTEAF
TRBJ2-7	TRBV10-2	ASSWDRVGSYEQY
TRBJ2-3	TRBV11-3	ASRSSGAGTQY
TRBJ2-5	TRBV10-3	AISEPYEETQY
TRBJ2-5	TRBV18	ASSPRTSQETQY
TRBJ2-7	TRBV7-2	ASSPTSGGSYEQY
TRBJ2-3	TRBV5-1	ASSSDRRLAGITDTQY
TRBJ2-3	TRBV7-2	ASSSRGLYDTQY
TRBJ1-2	TRBV5-1	ASSLVGEKGYT
TRBJ1-1	TRBV11-2	ASSLTGVGAF
TRBJ1-2	TRBV11-2	ASSPFTANYGYT
TRBJ2-2	TRBV7-9	ANSLERGGNTGELF
TRBJ2-1	TRBV6-5	ASSYSYGFSGEQF
TRBJ2-7	TRBV18	ASSPYSLSYEQY
TRBJ2-2	TRBV5-1	ASSLGGFLNTGELF